This T cell receptor beta chain is drawn from a study of blood T cell repertoires in COVID-19 (dated by TCRdb to about 2020). Turning to the overall study: Samples from collaborators originated in the United States, Italy and Spain and spanned both the acute and convalescent phases of COVID-19. The prospective study material was composed of cDNA or gDNA derived from T cells, B-cell-depleted T cells, or PBMCs. Deeply sampled blood TCRbeta repertoires from subjects exposed to, actively infected with, or recovered from COVID-19 were included in the dataset. The repertoires were released in a freely available public database meant as a resource for research on the immune response to SARS-CoV-2. The samples were drawn from the first 160 participants of the ongoing ImmuneRACE study and from more than 1,000 subjects provided by 6 global collaborators. Sample metadata almost always included a de-identified subject ID, COVID-19 status, age in years and sex. Where available, HLA class I and class II types were obtained from metadata supplied by the sample provider rather than from assay-based typing.

TCRbeta CDR3 regions were amplified from genomic DNA by means of the immunoSEQ Assay, a bias-controlled multiplex PCR. The published analysis was carried out like this. The number of nucleated cells in each sample was estimated by amplification of reference gene primers within the assay. Sequence reads were collapsed and filtered to measure the absolute abundance of every unique TCRbeta CDR3 rearrangement. Productive Simpson clonality was computed per sample as the square root of Simpson's diversity index over productive rearrangements. Imported from immuneACCESS, the table was reduced by TCRdb to in-frame sequences with V and J called. These copies leave out some clones; in studies compared against another copy, an unresolved V gene accounts for under half, and the cause of the remainder is not known. Clonal size and the V and J genes are those of that table, whereas D and trimming came from the DNA. The table for this sample lists 200,000 to 250,000 clones; 80% of them were counted only once. Together, the top ten hold about 4% of the sample.

Participants in the prospective study were aged roughly 18 to 100 years, lived in about two dozen United States geographic areas, and enrolled through a virtual design. Cohort assignment in the prospective study relied on participant-reported clinical history from a screening survey and a study questionnaire. In the prospective study, mobile phlebotomists collected whole blood, serum and a nasopharyngeal or oropharyngeal swab from each participant. Prospective study participants could optionally give additional blood draws and questionnaires over an approximately two-month period. Before DNA extraction, prospective study blood samples were shipped either frozen or at room temperature. This clone was observed a handful of times. The clone's antigen remains unknown. No qualities accompany the bases; no much larger clone lies one base away. Study-level results and caveats: The quantity of clinical and demographic metadata differed by source and by participant and was supplied without curation.

Measured from the cysteine to the phenylalanine, the CDR3 is 16 residues long. Left in the record is the CDR3 DNA by itself, 48 bases read in frame from the first base. Based on the germline V gene, the CDR1 and CDR2 sequences are SGDLS and YYNGEE. V trim: 0 bases; J trim: 4 bases; unmatched bases: 8. Here the chain combines TRBV9 and TRBJ2-7; TRBD1 agrees with 9 junctional bases. The sequence was collected from a man aged 25-40 years with acute COVID-19. The source material was PBMCs or T cells enriched from blood (not recorded which). The bases are TGTGCCAGCAGCGTAGAGGGGGGACAGGGAAAATACGAGCAGTACTTC. This is translated as CASSVEGGQGKYEQYF.